This entry lists 25 T cell receptor beta chains sequenced from one sample in a study of cytomegalovirus exposure and HLA in healthy donors. The PCR used 60 Vbeta and 13 Jbeta primers. Assay used: immunoSEQ multiplex PCR; TCRdb lists only in-frame clones, some missing. The sample carries some 130,000 clones, 60% to 85% recorded once. The sequencing sample was made of PBMCs. These receptors all stem from a male donor in good health and CMV-seropositive.

This sequence joins TRBV10-3 and TRBJ2-3; 15 bases are shared with TRBD2. With 2 bases clipped from V and 0 bases from J, the junction kept 15 bases outside the gene matches. Germline CDR1 is ENHRY and CDR2 is SYGVKD. This CDR3 is built from 22 residues. The CDR3 reads CAISEGYPGTSGRFASTDTQYF. CDR3 sequence (DNA): TGTGCCATCAGTGAGGGGTACCCCGGGACTAGCGGGAGGTTCGCTAGCACAGATACGCAGTATTTT.

The rearrangement links TRBV27 to TRBJ2-5; D gene unclear. Judging by the DNA end, TRBJ2-7 fits better; the J call may be wrong. CDR3 length: 16 amino acids. Germline V gene sequence: CDR1 MNHEY, CDR2 SMNVEV (reference sequence). CDR3 sequence reads: CASSLVARRSPYEQYF. The CDR3, as DNA: TGTGCCAGCAGTTTAGTGGCACGGAGAAGTCCCTACGAGCAGTACTTC.

This clone was observed a handful of times. The V gene is TRBV2, the J gene TRBJ2-1; 9 bases agree with TRBD2. CDR1 and CDR2 (germline): SNHLY, FYNNEI. This CDR3 comprises 17 residues. Trimming at V came to 4 bases and at J to 0 bases, leaving 7 bases not matched to a gene. The DNA of the CDR3 is TGTGCCAGCAGTGCCCGGACTAGCGCCCTCTCCTACAATGAGCAGTTCTTC. This gives the protein CASSARTSALSYNEQFF.

The chain employs TRBV30 and TRBJ2-3, with a possible D match to TRBD2 (5 bases). This CDR3 is built from 14 residues. V dropped 0 bases and J dropped 3 bases, with 10 bases sitting between them. Germline assignment: CDR1 GTSNPN and CDR2 SVGIG (reference sequence). DNA of the CDR3: TGTGCCTGGAGTGTAGGGCTAGCAACAGATACGCAGTATTTT. Translation gives CAWSVGLATDTQYF.

The chain recombines TRBV6-4 with TRBJ2-7, with 7 bases fitting TRBD2. V shed 5 bases, J shed 0 bases, and the junction held 7 bases outside the gene matches. Germline V gene lookup returns CDR1 MRHNA and CDR2 SNTAGT. The CDR3 contains 15 residues. CDR3 in amino acids: CASSFGLENSYEQYF. DNA for the CDR3: TGTGCCAGCAGTTTCGGACTAGAAAACTCCTACGAGCAGTACTTC.

This clone was picked up one time. The chain uses TRBV5-8 and TRBJ2-5, with TRBD2 identical over 11 bases. CDR1 is SGHTS and CDR2 is YDEGEE in the germline V gene. Trimming took 4 bases from V and 2 from J; bases not matched to a gene: 7. The CDR3 sequence is 16 residues long. The CDR3 loop reads CASSPTRLAGQETQYF. CDR3 nucleotide sequence: TGTGCCAGCAGCCCAACCAGACTAGCGGGGCAAGAGACCCAGTACTTC.

The chain has TRBV7-9 and TRBJ2-7, with a weak D call TRBD1 (6 bases). This CDR3 is built from 19 residues. Germline CDR1 and CDR2: SEHNR and FQNEAQ (reference sequence). Trimming pared 5 bases from V and 2 bases from J, leaving 28 bases between. The CDR3 nucleotides read TGTGCCAGCAGCGGGACCGCACCGGGACAAGTATTACACGCCTACGAGCAGTACTTC. Amino acids: CASSGTAPGQVLHAYEQYF.

This chain links TRBV9 with TRBJ2-7; 7 bases agree with TRBD2. The CDR3 has 15 residues. With V trimmed by 3 bases and J by 2 bases, 8 bases remained unmatched. The germline gives CDR1 SGDLS, CDR2 YYNGEE. The CDR3 DNA is TGTGCCAGCAGCGATGGCGGGAGATCCCCCTACGAGCAGTACTTC. Its translation is CASSDGGRSPYEQYF. The full variable domain, completed using reference TRBV9 and TRBJ2-7, is DSGVTQTPKHLITATGQRVTLRCSPRSGDLSVYWYQQSLDQGLQFLIQYYNGEERAKGNILERFSAQQFPDLHSELNLSSLELGDSALYFCASSDGGRSPYEQYFGPGTRLTVT.

This chain links TRBV11-2 with TRBJ1-1, with D perhaps TRBD1 (6 bases). V shed 2 bases and J shed 5 bases, with 18 bases lying between them. The CDR3 is made up of 16 amino acids. The germline V gene encodes CDR1 SGHAT and CDR2 FQNNGV. The CDR3 DNA follows: TGTGCCAGCAGCTTAACGGGTCGGGGGGGCCGGACTGAAGCTTTCTTT. It encodes CASSLTGRGGRTEAFF. The entire variable domain, with the rest obtained from reference TRBV11-2 and TRBJ1-1, is as follows: EAGVAQSPRYKIIEKRQSVAFWCNPISGHATLYWYQQILGQGPKLLIQFQNNGVVDDSQLPKDRFSAERLKGVDSTLKIQPAKLEDSAVYLCASSLTGRGGRTEAFFGQGTRLTVV.

The chain recombines TRBV6-5 with TRBJ2-5; D gene ambiguous. Per the germline V gene, CDR1 is MNHEY and CDR2 is SVGAGI. CDR3 length: 16 amino acids. The V end was cut by 4 bases, the J end by 3 bases, with 18 bases between. The CDR3 sequence: CASSSWLGSTKETQYF. The CDR3 nucleotides are TGTGCCAGCAGTTCTTGGCTCGGGTCAACAAAAGAGACCCAGTACTTC.

This chain joins TRBV5-1 and TRBJ1-1; TRBD1 matches at 7 bases. Germline V lookup: CDR1 SGHRS, CDR2 YFSETQ. The J segment lost 8 bases and the V segment lost 1 base, leaving 2 bases of the junction unmatched. The CDR3 loop spans 12 amino acids. This CDR3 reads CASSLRGREAFF. In DNA form, the CDR3 reads TGCGCCAGCAGCTTGAGGGGGCGGGAAGCTTTCTTT.

This chain uses TRBV7-9 with TRBJ1-6; TRBD1 aligns across 8 bases. Germline values: CDR1 SEHNR, CDR2 FQNEAQ (reference sequence). The CDR3 covers 16 residues. The junction had 8 bases not matched to a gene; V was cut back by 3 bases and J by 7 bases. The CDR3 nucleotides read TGTGCCAGCAGCTTTAGGACAGGGACAAGGAATTCACCCCTCCACTTT. The encoded protein is CASSFRTGTRNSPLHF.

V and J are TRBV21-1 and TRBJ1-5; the D segment call TRBD1 is taken from the table without a DNA check. TRBV21-1 is a known pseudogene. This CDR3 contains 16 residues. CDR3 in amino acids: CASSTPQGDTDQPQHF. The CDR3 DNA is TGTGCCAGCAGTACTCCTCAGGGGGACACTGATCAGCCCCAGCATTTT.

The chain couples TRBV2 to TRBJ2-7, with 9 positions matching TRBD2. The CDR3 loop spans 15 amino acids. CDR1 and CDR2 from the germline V gene are SNHLY and FYNNEI. With 3 bases clipped from V and 0 bases from J, the junction kept 3 bases outside the gene matches. The CDR3 coding sequence is TGTGCCAGCAGTGAGAGTAGCGGGAGCTCCTACGAGCAGTACTTC. Translating gives CASSESSGSSYEQYF.

This chain uses TRBV7-6 with TRBJ2-5; no clear D. The V gene lost 6 bases and the J gene lost 5 bases, with 19 bases spanning the gap. Germline V gene lookup returns CDR1 SGHVS and CDR2 FNYEAQ. This CDR3 spans 15 amino acids. This chain's CDR3 is CASSPLVGRWETQYF. CDR3 nucleotide sequence: TGTGCCAGCAGTCCCCTGGTGGGCCGGTGGGAGACCCAGTACTTC.

This rearrangement joins TRBV13 to TRBJ2-2; D is ambiguous. This CDR3 has 12 amino acids. V was shortened by 1 base and J by 6 bases, with 3 bases between the two germline ends. Per the germline V gene, CDR1 is PRHDT and CDR2 is FYEKMQ (reference sequence). CDR3 amino acids: CASSLVAGELFF. For the CDR3, the DNA is TGTGCCAGCAGCTTAGTAGCCGGGGAGCTGTTTTTT. The full variable domain, its missing parts supplied by reference TRBV13 and TRBJ2-2, is AAGVIQSPRHLIKEKRETATLKCYPIPRHDTVYWYQQGPGQDPQFLISFYEKMQSDKGSIPDRFSAQQFSDYHSELNMSSLELGDSALYFCASSLVAGELFFGEGSRLTVL.

This clone showed up many times. CDR3: CASSGNRGRTNEKLFF. Here the CDR3 DNA reads TGTGCCAGCAGCGGTAACAGGGGGCGAACTAATGAAAAACTGTTTTTT. The V call is TRBV11-2, the J call TRBJ1-4; 9 bases match TRBD1. Germline V CDR1 and CDR2: SGHAT, FQNNGV. Germline trimming cut 5 bases from V and 1 base from J; bases unmatched to any gene: 5. CDR3 length: 16 residues.

The V and J genes are TRBV7-6 and TRBJ1-3, with 8 bases matching TRBD1. CDR1 and CDR2 from the germline V gene are SGHVS and FNYEAQ. J lost 4 bases, V lost 5 bases, and 4 bases had no gene match. The CDR3 extends over 14 amino acids. As DNA, the CDR3 is TGTGCCAGCAGCCCGAGACAGGGGGGAAACACCATATATTTT. Translating it yields CASSPRQGGNTIYF.

This chain uses TRBV7-6 with TRBJ1-4; 7 bases are shared with TRBD1. CDR1 is SGHVS, CDR2 FNYEAQ, per germline. The CDR3 length is 16 residues. V trimming: 1 base; J trimming: 3 bases; junction bases outside the gene matches: 5. The CDR3 region has the DNA TGTGCCAGCAGCTTAGGCCAGGGGGGCGCTAATGAAAAACTGTTTTTT. This encodes CASSLGQGGANEKLFF.

The rearrangement joins TRBV28 to TRBJ2-6, with a tentative D call TRBD2 (6 bases). CDR3 length: 17 residues. In germline, CDR1 is MDHEN, CDR2 SYDVKM. Trimming took 2 bases from V and 1 from J, leaving 12 bases between them. CDR3 sequence: CASSLGGIPSGANVLTF. DNA of the CDR3: TGTGCCAGCAGTTTAGGGGGGATACCTTCTGGGGCCAACGTCCTGACTTTC.

This chain uses TRBV27 with TRBJ2-1, with TRBD2 matching over 9 bases. CDR1 is MNHEY and CDR2 is SMNVEV in the germline V gene (reference sequence). Germline trimming cut 2 bases from V and 1 base from J; bases unmatched to any gene: 3. The CDR3 totals 16 residues. As DNA, the CDR3 is TGTGCCAGCAGTTTAATTAGCGGGAGTTCCTACAATGAGCAGTTCTTC. It yields the protein CASSLISGSSYNEQFF.

On this clone: The sample holds other DNA sequences that translate to the same CDR3. The chain joins TRBV5-6 to TRBJ2-1; TRBD2 matches 12 bases. Germline V gene sequence: CDR1 SGHDT, CDR2 YYEEEE. CDR3 length equals 15 residues. V was pared by 0 bases and J by 6 bases, with 1 base of the junction left unmatched. The CDR3 nucleotides read TGTGCCAGCAGCTTGGGACTAGCGGGAGCCAATGAGCAGTTCTTC. Translating it yields CASSLGLAGANEQFF.

The chain carries TRBV19 and TRBJ2-7, with 7 positions matching TRBD1. Germline lookup yields CDR1 LNHDA and CDR2 SQIVND (reference sequence). The CDR3 is made up of 15 amino acids. The V and J ends lost 2 bases and 3 bases, in that order; junction bases with no gene match: 7. DNA of the CDR3: TGTGCCAGTAGTATATCACGGGGACAGAACTACGAGCAGTACTTC. This translates into CASSISRGQNYEQYF.

V and J are TRBV4-3 and TRBJ1-2; the D is unclear. Germline CDR1 LGHNA, CDR2 YSLEER. The CDR3 consists of 12 residues. V shed 0 bases and J shed 12 bases, with 11 bases lying between them. The CDR3 sequence is CASSQDYGRHTF. CDR3 nucleotides: TGCGCCAGCAGCCAAGATTATGGCCGCCACACCTTC.

The rearrangement joins TRBV11-2 to TRBJ2-7; TRBD1 matches 7 bases. The germline V gene encodes CDR1 SGHAT and CDR2 FQNNGV. The CDR3 is made up of 16 amino acids. With V trimmed by 0 bases and J by 1 base, 6 bases remained unmatched. The CDR3 loop reads CASSLEQGRISYEQYF. The DNA of the CDR3 is TGTGCCAGCAGCTTAGAACAGGGGCGGATTTCCTACGAGCAGTACTTC. Full variable domain (rest looked up from reference TRBV11-2 and TRBJ2-7): EAGVAQSPRYKIIEKRQSVAFWCNPISGHATLYWYQQILGQGPKLLIQFQNNGVVDDSQLPKDRFSAERLKGVDSTLKIQPAKLEDSAVYLCASSLEQGRISYEQYFGPGTRLTVT.